The subject of this entry is one TCR beta chain. Its antigen is still unknown. This CDR3 region has 18 residues. V trimming: 2 bases; J trimming: 5 bases; junction bases outside the gene matches: 13. Germline values: CDR1 SEHNR, CDR2 FQNEAQ (reference sequence). These data come from a study of cytomegalovirus exposure and HLA in healthy donors. Overall study results and limits: In a later analysis, common viral pathogens appeared linked to several of the most significant clusters. Researchers left out some V segments, among them TRBV6-2 and TRBV6-3, as indistinguishable. The study reported that TCR beta sequences accurately predicted HLA-A and HLA-B alleles in most subjects. Productive rates of about 87% or about 30% were seen for most TCR beta V segments in an earlier analysis.

Vbeta (60) and Jbeta (13) primers were used in the PCR. Method: immunoSEQ multiplex PCR; TCRdb's copy keeps in-frame clones and lacks some. The sample shows approximately 180,000 clones, roughly four fifths of them seen only once. The chain carries TRBV7-9 and TRBJ2-5; 11 bases match TRBD2. The sequence came from a woman aged 18-29 years in good health and CMV-seronegative. The sequenced sample was PBMCs. Written as DNA, the CDR3 is TGTGCCAGCAGCTTAATCACTCGAGAACTAGCGGGAGTTGAGACCCAGTACTTC. Protein product: CASSLITRELAGVETQYF.